This TCR beta chain was obtained from a study of OX40 agonist ivuxolimab in advanced cancers. This CDR3 region has 15 residues. V gave up 0 bases and J gave up 4 bases, with 13 bases separating them. Per germline, CDR1 SGHRS and CDR2 YFSETQ. Findings and limits, study-wide: Among some nonresponders, normalized T-cell clonal expansion was also low. At 0.1 to 3.0 mg/kg and by week 6, CD4+ and CD8+ T cells in the blood had expanded clonally.

Worth noting for this clone: Its specificity is not known.

Only in-frame clones appear in the TCRdb table, and some are missing; sequencing was by immunoSEQ multiplex PCR. The sample includes 20,000 to 30,000 clones, around 77% seen only once; the top ten take 10% to 15%. This clonotype originated in an adult with an advanced solid tumor such as melanoma, head and neck, liver or kidney cancer. Sample: CD4+ or CD8+ T cells sorted from blood, taken in a trial of the OX40 agonist ivuxolimab. J is TRBJ1-1 and V is TRBV5-1, with a weak D call TRBD1 (6 bases). CDR3 protein: CASSLGATGVTEAFF. CDR3 in DNA: TGCGCCAGCAGCTTGGGAGCGACAGGAGTCACTGAAGCTTTCTTT.